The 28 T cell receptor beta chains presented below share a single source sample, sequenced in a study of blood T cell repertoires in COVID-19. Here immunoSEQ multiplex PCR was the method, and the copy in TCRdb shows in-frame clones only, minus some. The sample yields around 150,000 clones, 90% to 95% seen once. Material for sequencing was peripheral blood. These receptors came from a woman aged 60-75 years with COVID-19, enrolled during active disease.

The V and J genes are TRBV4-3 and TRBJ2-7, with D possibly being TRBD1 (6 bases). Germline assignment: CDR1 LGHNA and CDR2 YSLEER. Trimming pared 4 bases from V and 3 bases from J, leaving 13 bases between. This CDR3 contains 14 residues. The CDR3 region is CASSPGVGSYEQYF. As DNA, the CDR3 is TGCGCCAGCAGCCCAGGGGTAGGGAGCTACGAGCAGTACTTC.

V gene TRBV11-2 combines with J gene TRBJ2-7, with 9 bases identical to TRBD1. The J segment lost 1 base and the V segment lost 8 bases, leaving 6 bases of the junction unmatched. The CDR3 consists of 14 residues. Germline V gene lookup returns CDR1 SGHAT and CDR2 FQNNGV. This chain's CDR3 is CASGPGQGSYEQYF. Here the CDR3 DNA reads TGTGCCAGCGGCCCGGGACAGGGATCCTACGAGCAGTACTTC.

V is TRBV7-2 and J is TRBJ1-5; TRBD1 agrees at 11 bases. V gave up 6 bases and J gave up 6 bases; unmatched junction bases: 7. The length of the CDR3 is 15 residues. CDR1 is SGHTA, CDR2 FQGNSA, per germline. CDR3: CASSPRTGGFQPQHF. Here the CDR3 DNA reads TGTGCCAGCAGTCCTCGGACAGGGGGCTTTCAGCCCCAGCATTTT.

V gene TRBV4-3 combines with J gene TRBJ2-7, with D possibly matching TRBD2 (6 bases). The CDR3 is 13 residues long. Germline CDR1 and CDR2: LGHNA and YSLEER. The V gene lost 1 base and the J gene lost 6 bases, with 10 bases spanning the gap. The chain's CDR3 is CASSQGGVAEQYF. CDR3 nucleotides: TGCGCCAGCAGCCAAGGGGGGGTTGCCGAGCAGTACTTC.

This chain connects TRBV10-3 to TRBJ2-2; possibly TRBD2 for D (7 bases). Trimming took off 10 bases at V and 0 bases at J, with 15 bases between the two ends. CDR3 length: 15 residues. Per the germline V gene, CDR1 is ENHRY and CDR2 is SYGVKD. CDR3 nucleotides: TGTGCCACACAAGGGGGGGGCACGAACACCGGGGAGCTGTTTTTT. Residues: CATQGGGTNTGELFF.

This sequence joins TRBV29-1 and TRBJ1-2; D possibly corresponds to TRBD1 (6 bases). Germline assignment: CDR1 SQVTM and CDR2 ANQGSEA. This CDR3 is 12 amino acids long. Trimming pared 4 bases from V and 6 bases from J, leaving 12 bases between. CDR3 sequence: CSVAQGKHGYTF. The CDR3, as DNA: TGCAGCGTTGCACAGGGAAAGCATGGCTACACCTTC.

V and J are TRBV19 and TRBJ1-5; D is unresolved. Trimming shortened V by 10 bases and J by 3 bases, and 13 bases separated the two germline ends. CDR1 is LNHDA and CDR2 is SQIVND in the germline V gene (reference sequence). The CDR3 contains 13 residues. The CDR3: CATGDPLNQPQHF. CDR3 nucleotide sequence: TGTGCCACCGGGGATCCTCTCAATCAGCCCCAGCATTTT.

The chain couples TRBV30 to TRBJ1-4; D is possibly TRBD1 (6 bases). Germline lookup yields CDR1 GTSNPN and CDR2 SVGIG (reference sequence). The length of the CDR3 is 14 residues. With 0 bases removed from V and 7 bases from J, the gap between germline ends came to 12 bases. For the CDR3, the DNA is TGTGCCTGGAGTGTACTGGGAGGGGGTGAAAAACTGTTTTTT. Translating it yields CAWSVLGGGEKLFF.

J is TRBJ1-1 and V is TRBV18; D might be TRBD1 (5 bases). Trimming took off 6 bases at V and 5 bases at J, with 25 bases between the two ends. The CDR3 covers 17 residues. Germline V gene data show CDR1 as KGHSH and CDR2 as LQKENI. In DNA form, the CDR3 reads TGTGCCAGCTCTCCCGTTTGGGGGGTCATGGAGAATACTGAAGCTTTCTTT. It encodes CASSPVWGVMENTEAFF.

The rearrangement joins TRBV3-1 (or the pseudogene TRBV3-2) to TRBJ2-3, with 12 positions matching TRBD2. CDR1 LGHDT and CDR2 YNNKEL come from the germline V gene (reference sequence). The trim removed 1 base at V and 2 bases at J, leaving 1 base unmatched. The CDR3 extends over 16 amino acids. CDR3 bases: TGTGCCAGCAGCCAAGGACTAGCGGGGGACACAGATACGCAGTATTTT. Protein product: CASSQGLAGDTDTQYF.

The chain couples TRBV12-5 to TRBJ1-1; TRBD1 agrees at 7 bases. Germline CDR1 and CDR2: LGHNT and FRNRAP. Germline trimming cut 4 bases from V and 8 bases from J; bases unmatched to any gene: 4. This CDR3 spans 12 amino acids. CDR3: CASGYHRGEAFF. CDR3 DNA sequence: TGTGCTAGTGGTTATCACAGGGGCGAAGCTTTCTTT.

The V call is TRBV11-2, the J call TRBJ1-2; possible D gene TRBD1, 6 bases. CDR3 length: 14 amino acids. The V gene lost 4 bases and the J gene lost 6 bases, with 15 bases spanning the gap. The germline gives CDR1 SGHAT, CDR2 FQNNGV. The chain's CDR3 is CASSYQGSGDGYTF. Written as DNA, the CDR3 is TGTGCCAGCAGCTACCAGGGGAGTGGGGATGGCTACACCTTC.

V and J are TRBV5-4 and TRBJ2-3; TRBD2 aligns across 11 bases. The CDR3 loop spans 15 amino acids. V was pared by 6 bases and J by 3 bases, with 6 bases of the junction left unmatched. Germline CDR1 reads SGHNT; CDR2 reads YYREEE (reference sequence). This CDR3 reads CASTSLAGGTDTQYF. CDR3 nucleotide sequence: TGTGCCAGCACTTCCCTAGCGGGGGGAACAGATACGCAGTATTTT.

CDR3 region: CASSGRGREAFF. CDR3 sequence (DNA): TGTGCCAGCAGCGGGAGAGGGCGAGAAGCTTTCTTT. The chain couples TRBV9 to TRBJ1-1, with no clear D. CDR1 is SGDLS and CDR2 is YYNGEE in the germline V gene. Trimming left V 3 bases short and J 8 bases short, with 11 bases between. The CDR3 extends over 12 amino acids.

As DNA, the CDR3 is TGTGCCATCGGAGGGACTAGCCCTGGGGCCGGGGAGCTGTTTTTT. This sequence encodes CAIGGTSPGAGELFF. V is TRBV10-3 and J is TRBJ2-2; 9 bases agree with TRBD2. The germline V gene has CDR1 ENHRY and CDR2 SYGVKD. V lost 8 bases and J lost 6; bases outside the gene matches: 10. This CDR3 has 15 amino acids.

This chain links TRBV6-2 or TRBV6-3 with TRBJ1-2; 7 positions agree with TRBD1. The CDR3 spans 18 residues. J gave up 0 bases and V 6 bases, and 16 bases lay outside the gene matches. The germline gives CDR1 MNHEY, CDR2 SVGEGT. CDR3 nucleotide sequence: TGTGCCAGCAGCCCCGAGGGCCGGACAGGCCGATCTAACTATGGCTACACCTTC. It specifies CASSPEGRTGRSNYGYTF.

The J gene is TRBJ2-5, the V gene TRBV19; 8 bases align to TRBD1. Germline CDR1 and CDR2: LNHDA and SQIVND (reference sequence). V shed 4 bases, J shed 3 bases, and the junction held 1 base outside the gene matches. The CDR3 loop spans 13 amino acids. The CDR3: CASSKTGEETQYF. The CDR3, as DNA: TGTGCCAGTAGTAAGACAGGGGAAGAGACCCAGTACTTC. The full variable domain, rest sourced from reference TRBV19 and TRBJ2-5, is DGGITQSPKYLFRKEGQNVTLSCEQNLNHDAMYWYRQDPGQGLRLIYYSQIVNDFQKGDIAEGYSVSREKKESFPLTVTSAQKNPTAFYLCASSKTGEETQYFGPGTRLLVL.

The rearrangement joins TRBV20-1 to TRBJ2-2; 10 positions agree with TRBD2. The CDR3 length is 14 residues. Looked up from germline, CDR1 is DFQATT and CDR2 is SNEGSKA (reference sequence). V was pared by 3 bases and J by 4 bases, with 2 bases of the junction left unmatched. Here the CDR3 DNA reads TGCAGTGCTAGTAGACTAGCGGGCACCGGGGAGCTGTTTTTT. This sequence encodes CSASRLAGTGELFF.

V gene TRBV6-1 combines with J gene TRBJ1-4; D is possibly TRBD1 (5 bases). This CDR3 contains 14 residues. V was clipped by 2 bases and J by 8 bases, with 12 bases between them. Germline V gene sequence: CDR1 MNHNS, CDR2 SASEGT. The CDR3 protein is CASSEQGLVEKLFF. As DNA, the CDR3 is TGTGCCAGCAGTGAACAGGGACTAGTCGAAAAACTGTTTTTT.

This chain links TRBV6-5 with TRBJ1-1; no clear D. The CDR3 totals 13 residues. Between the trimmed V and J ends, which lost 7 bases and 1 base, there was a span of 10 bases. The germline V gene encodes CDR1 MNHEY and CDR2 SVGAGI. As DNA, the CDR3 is TGTGCCAGCACCCGGAGCCAGAACACTGAAGCTTTCTTT. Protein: CASTRSQNTEAFF.

CDR3 loop: CASSLDTAGANVLTF. In DNA, the CDR3 is TGCGCCAGCAGCTTGGATACAGCTGGGGCCAACGTCCTGACTTTC. The chain links TRBV5-1 to TRBJ2-6, with no clear D. Germline V gives CDR1 SGHRS, CDR2 YFSETQ. V was trimmed by 0 bases and J by 2 bases, leaving 6 bases between them. This CDR3 contains 15 residues.

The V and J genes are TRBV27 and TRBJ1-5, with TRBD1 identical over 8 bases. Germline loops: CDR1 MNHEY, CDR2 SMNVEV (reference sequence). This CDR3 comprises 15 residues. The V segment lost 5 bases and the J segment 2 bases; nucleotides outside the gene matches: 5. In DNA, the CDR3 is TGTGCCAGCAGTGCCTCGACAGGGGGCAATCAGCCCCAGCATTTT. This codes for CASSASTGGNQPQHF.

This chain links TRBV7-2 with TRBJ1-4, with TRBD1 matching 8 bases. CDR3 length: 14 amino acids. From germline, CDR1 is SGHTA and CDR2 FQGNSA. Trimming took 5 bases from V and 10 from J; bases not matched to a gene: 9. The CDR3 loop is CASSPQGAPGKLFF. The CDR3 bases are TGTGCCAGCAGCCCCCAGGGGGCGCCAGGAAAACTGTTTTTT.

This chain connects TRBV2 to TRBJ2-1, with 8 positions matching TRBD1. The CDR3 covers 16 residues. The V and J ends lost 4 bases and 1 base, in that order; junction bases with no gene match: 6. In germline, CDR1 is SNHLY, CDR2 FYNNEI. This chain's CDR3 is CASSVQDRVSYNEQFF. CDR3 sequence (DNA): TGTGCCAGCAGTGTACAGGACAGGGTTTCCTACAATGAGCAGTTCTTC.

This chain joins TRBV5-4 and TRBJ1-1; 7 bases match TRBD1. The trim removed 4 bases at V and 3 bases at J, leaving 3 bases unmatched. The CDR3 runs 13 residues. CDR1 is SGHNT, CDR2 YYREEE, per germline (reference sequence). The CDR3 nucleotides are TGTGCCAGCAGCCTAGACAGGGACACTGAAGCTTTCTTT. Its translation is CASSLDRDTEAFF.

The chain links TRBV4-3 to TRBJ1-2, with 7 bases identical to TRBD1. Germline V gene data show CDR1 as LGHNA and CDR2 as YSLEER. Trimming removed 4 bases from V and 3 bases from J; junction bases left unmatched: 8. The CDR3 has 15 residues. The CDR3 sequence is CASSLVTQGDYGYTF. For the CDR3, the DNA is TGCGCCAGCAGCCTCGTCACCCAGGGGGACTATGGCTACACCTTC.

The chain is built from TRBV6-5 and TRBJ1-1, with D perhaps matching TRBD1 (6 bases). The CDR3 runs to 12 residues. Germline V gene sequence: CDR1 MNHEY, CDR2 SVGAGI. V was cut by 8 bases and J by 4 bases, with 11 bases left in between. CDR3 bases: TGTGCCAGCGAAGGGGGTCCCACTGAAGCTTTCTTT. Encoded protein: CASEGGPTEAFF.

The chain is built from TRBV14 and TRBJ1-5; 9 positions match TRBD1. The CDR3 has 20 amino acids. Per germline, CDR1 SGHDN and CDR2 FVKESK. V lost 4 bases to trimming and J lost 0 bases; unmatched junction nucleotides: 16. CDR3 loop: CASSRRHSDRGGYSNQPQHF. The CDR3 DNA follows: TGTGCCAGCAGCCGGAGGCATAGCGACAGGGGGGGATATAGCAATCAGCCCCAGCATTTT.